These 2 T cell receptor beta chains originate from one sample sequenced in a study of spatial heterogeneity in lung cancer. TCRdb independently ran MiXCR on the 5' RACE reads; one entry per CDR3 protein. This table holds over 90,000 distinct CDR3 sequences, roughly 9.5% found once. Time point: sample taken at primary tumor resection. Without sorting, whole RNA was sequenced from tumor, nontumor lung or frozen PBMC. The starting material was PBMCs, obtained at surgery. The receptors come from a male donor with early-stage non-small cell lung cancer.

This clonotype was seen more than once but under ten times. The chain joins TRBV24-1 to TRBJ1-5, with D possibly TRBD1 on 5 matching bases. This CDR3 comprises 15 residues. Between the trimmed V and J ends, which lost 5 bases and 7 bases, there was a span of 17 bases. The V gene's germline CDR1 is KGHDR and CDR2 SFDVKD. The CDR3 region has the DNA TGTGCCACCAGTGGTTACAGGTCCAGCCGGCAGCCCCAGCATTTT. Its translation is CATSGYRSSRQPQHF.

In this sample, this clonotype turned up a few times. V and J are TRBV6-6 and TRBJ1-2, with 7 bases identical to TRBD1. CDR3 length equals 13 residues. Germline V gene lookup returns CDR1 MNHNY and CDR2 SVGAGI (reference sequence). Trimming took 7 bases from V and 4 from J; bases not matched to a gene: 6. In DNA form, the CDR3 reads TGTGCCAGCACCCAGGGGGGGGGCTATGGCTACACCTTC. Translation: CASTQGGGYGYTF.